The 4 T cell receptor beta chains below come from one sample, sequenced in a study of T-cell reconstitution after alpha-beta-depleted transplantation in children. Using unique molecular identifiers, the investigators prepared the TCRbeta library. TCRdb redid the calling of the PCR reads with MiXCR, one entry per CDR3 protein. The sample shows hundreds of thousands of distinct CDR3 sequences, roughly 17% of them seen only once. The sample here was PBMCs from the stem cell graft donor, taken from the stem cell graft. The receptors originated from a human donor who donated a stem cell graft to a child with acute myeloid leukemia.

J is TRBJ2-7 and V is TRBV7-2; D is unresolved. The ends were cut back, 5 bases at V and 6 bases at J, with 17 bases in the middle. This CDR3 contains 14 residues. Per germline, CDR1 SGHTA and CDR2 FQGNSA. The CDR3 coding sequence is TGTGCCAGCAGCCTATCCCCCGCCCTCGCCGAGCAGTACTTC. It encodes CASSLSPALAEQYF.

The CDR3 sequence is CASSPRQTAYEQYF. The DNA of the CDR3 is TGTGCCAGCAGCCCCCGACAGACAGCATACGAGCAGTACTTC. The chain links TRBV11-3 to TRBJ2-7, with TRBD1 as a possible D gene (5 bases). CDR1 SGHNT and CDR2 YENEEA come from the germline V gene. V lost 5 bases and J lost 4, with 15 bases in between. The CDR3 is 14 residues long. The variable domain in full, with the rest retrieved from reference TRBV11-3 and TRBJ2-7, is EAGVVQSPRYKIIEKKQPVAFWCNPISGHNTLYWYLQNLGQGPELLIRYENEEAVDDSQLPKDRFSAERLKGVDSTLKIQPAELGDSAVYLCASSPRQTAYEQYFGPGTRLTVT.

This clonotype was observed a handful of times. As DNA, the CDR3 is TGCAGTGCTAGTGATTGGCAGAACACTGAAGCTTTCTTT. Its protein is CSASDWQNTEAFF. The J gene is TRBJ1-1, the V gene TRBV20-1; D is undetermined. Germline CDR1 is DFQATT and CDR2 is SNEGSKA (reference sequence). V lost 3 bases and J 1 base, leaving 9 bases between the germline ends. CDR3 length: 13 residues.

This clonotype was seen only a few times. The chain recombines TRBV7-8 with TRBJ2-3, with 9 bases that match TRBD1. The CDR3 is 16 amino acids. CDR1 SGHVS and CDR2 FQNEAQ come from the germline V gene. V shed 0 bases, J shed 5 bases, and the junction held 6 bases outside the gene matches. The CDR3 protein is CASSLARTGEKDTQYF. Here the CDR3 DNA reads TGTGCCAGCAGCTTAGCCCGGACAGGGGAGAAAGATACGCAGTATTTT.